These 25 T cell receptor beta chains came from one sample sequenced in a study of T cell changes during pregnancy in multiple sclerosis. Libraries were prepared by immunoSEQ multiplex PCR; TCRdb keeps only in-frame clonotypes and omits some of them. The data hold more than 14,000 clones, with around 86% observed a single time. The sample here was CD8+ T cells from peripheral blood mononuclear cells, taken in the first trimester of pregnancy. The receptors stem from a female donor with multiple sclerosis, enrolled in a pregnancy study.

A few counts support this clone. The rearrangement joins TRBV7-9 to TRBJ2-7; D not resolved. V was cut by 5 bases and J by 1 base, with 6 bases left in between. The CDR3 contains 12 residues. CDR1 is SEHNR and CDR2 is FQNEAQ in the germline V gene (reference sequence). CDR3 amino acids: CASSQNSYEQYF. For the CDR3, the DNA is TGTGCCAGCAGCCAAAATTCCTACGAGCAGTACTTC.

This clone was seen a few times. The J gene is TRBJ2-5, the V gene TRBV12-5; 8 bases map to TRBD1. The J segment lost 4 bases and the V segment lost 5 bases, leaving 6 bases of the junction unmatched. Germline CDR1 and CDR2: LGHNT and FRNRAP. The CDR3 totals 14 residues. CDR3 DNA sequence: TGTGCTAGTGGTGCCACAGGGGGAAGAGAGACCCAGTACTTC. It encodes CASGATGGRETQYF.

This clone has a handful of counts. The J gene is TRBJ1-1, the V gene TRBV9, with a weak D call TRBD1 (5 bases). CDR1 SGDLS and CDR2 YYNGEE come from the germline V gene. V gave up 4 bases and J gave up 6 bases, with 19 bases separating them. The CDR3 contains 15 residues. The CDR3 sequence is CASSSPLSGRAEAFF. The CDR3 bases are TGTGCCAGCAGCTCCCCCTTGTCCGGCAGGGCTGAAGCTTTCTTT.

This clone was seen once. This chain connects TRBV27 to TRBJ2-1; 7 bases agree with TRBD1. CDR1 is MNHEY and CDR2 is SMNVEV in the germline V gene (reference sequence). J was trimmed by 9 bases and V by 3 bases; bases with no gene match: 2. The CDR3 sequence is 12 residues long. In DNA form, the CDR3 reads TGTGCCAGCAGTTTCGGACAGGTTGAGCAGTTCTTC. This gives the protein CASSFGQVEQFF.

Within the sample, this clone is medium-sized (0.01 to 0.1%). This chain links TRBV27 with TRBJ2-1; D gene unclear. Germline loops: CDR1 MNHEY, CDR2 SMNVEV (reference sequence). The CDR3 sequence is 11 residues long. Trimming removed 5 bases at V and 4 bases at J, with 3 bases between. The CDR3 nucleotides read TGTGCCAGCAGTACATACAATGAGCAGTTCTTC. Translating it yields CASSTYNEQFF.

The rearrangement joins TRBV4-1 to TRBJ1-2, with TRBD1 matching over 7 bases. This CDR3 has 15 amino acids. Unmatched junction bases numbered 6, after V lost 1 base and J lost 4 bases. Germline assignment: CDR1 MGHRA and CDR2 YSYEKL. CDR3 nucleotide sequence: TGCGCCAGCAGCCAAGTTTCGGGGGACAGCTATGGCTACACCTTC. Its translation is CASSQVSGDSYGYTF.

The chain uses TRBV1 and TRBJ2-1; the table's D call of TRBD2 was not tested on the DNA. TRBV1 is described as a pseudogene. This CDR3 is built from 18 residues. The CDR3 sequence is CTSSQESRAGSSYNEQFF. The DNA for the CDR3 is TGCACCAGCAGCCAAGAGTCTCGGGCGGGGAGCTCCTACAATGAGCAGTTCTTC.

The chain combines TRBV7-9 with TRBJ1-2, with a weak D call TRBD1 (5 bases). The germline V gene has CDR1 SEHNR and CDR2 FQNEAQ (reference sequence). The CDR3 contains 17 residues. V was trimmed by 4 bases and J by 6 bases, leaving 24 bases between them. The CDR3 nucleotides are TGTGCCAGCAGCTCACTAAATCCGGGCAGGGACTCGGATGGCTACACCTTC. It is translated as CASSSLNPGRDSDGYTF.

The rearrangement joins TRBV7-9 to TRBJ1-6; 11 positions agree with TRBD1. After removal of 4 bases from V and 5 bases from J, the junction contained 1 base not matched to a gene. CDR1 SEHNR and CDR2 FQNEAQ come from the germline V gene (reference sequence). The CDR3 totals 15 residues. CDR3 residues: CASSSGQGDNSPLHF. CDR3 bases: TGTGCCAGCAGCTCGGGACAGGGGGATAATTCACCCCTCCACTTT.

The V gene is TRBV2, the J gene TRBJ2-2; D is unclear. CDR3 length: 14 residues. V dropped 4 bases and J dropped 5 bases, with 11 bases sitting between them. CDR1 SNHLY and CDR2 FYNNEI come from the germline V gene. In DNA form, the CDR3 reads TGTGCCAGCAGTGCTCCGGGTTGGACCGGGGAGCTGTTTTTT. This gives the protein CASSAPGWTGELFF.

The V and J genes are TRBV28 and TRBJ1-5; possibly TRBD1 for D (6 bases). Germline V gene sequence: CDR1 MDHEN, CDR2 SYDVKM. The length of the CDR3 is 14 residues. V was clipped by 3 bases and J by 5 bases, with 11 bases between them. CDR3 nucleotide sequence: TGTGCCAGCAGTTTCACAGGGTATTATCAGCCCCAGCATTTT. This sequence encodes CASSFTGYYQPQHF.

This chain uses TRBV5-1 with TRBJ1-3; D uncertain. The CDR3 runs to 15 residues. The germline V gene encodes CDR1 SGHRS and CDR2 YFSETQ. Trimming took 0 bases from V and 0 from J, leaving 7 bases between them. CDR3 sequence (DNA): TGCGCCAGCAGCTTGGAAGGAGGCTCTGGAAACACCATATATTTT. Amino acid sequence: CASSLEGGSGNTIYF.

The chain joins TRBV2 to TRBJ2-7; a possible D gene is TRBD2 (6 bases). The CDR3 length is 14 residues. Trimming took 7 bases from V and 4 from J, leaving 17 bases between them. In germline, CDR1 is SNHLY, CDR2 FYNNEI. As DNA, the CDR3 is TGTGCCAGCATCCCGAGGGAGGCGAAATACGAGCAGTACTTC. Its translation is CASIPREAKYEQYF.

The chain couples TRBV28 to TRBJ2-3; 8 nucleotides align to TRBD2. Germline V gene sequence: CDR1 MDHEN, CDR2 SYDVKM. The CDR3 has 16 amino acids. J lost 2 bases, V lost 3 bases, and 7 bases had no gene match. DNA of the CDR3: TGTGCCAGCAGTTTTCTAGCGGGCCAACTCACAGATACGCAGTATTTT. Translating it yields CASSFLAGQLTDTQYF.

This chain links TRBV6-4 with TRBJ2-2; D not resolved. Trimming removed 5 bases from V and 1 base from J, with 5 bases in between. The CDR3 covers 13 residues. Looked up from germline, CDR1 is MRHNA and CDR2 is SNTAGT. This CDR3 is CASSPGNTGELFF. For the CDR3, the DNA is TGTGCCAGCAGTCCGGGGAACACCGGGGAGCTGTTTTTT.

The rearrangement uses TRBV6-1 and TRBJ2-3; 10 bases line up with TRBD2. The germline gives CDR1 MNHNS, CDR2 SASEGT. With V trimmed by 3 bases and J by 3 bases, 3 bases remained unmatched. The CDR3 sequence is 15 residues long. CDR3 bases: TGTGCCAGCAGTGATGGGACTAGCGAGACAGATACGCAGTATTTT. Translation: CASSDGTSETDTQYF.

This clone was counted a single time. The rearrangement uses TRBV7-9 and TRBJ2-1, with D perhaps matching TRBD2 (6 bases). V lost 6 bases, J lost 8 bases, and 20 bases lay in between. This CDR3 contains 15 residues. Per the germline V gene, CDR1 is SEHNR and CDR2 is FQNEAQ (reference sequence). CDR3 residues: CASSPRRRDDDEQFF. The CDR3 coding sequence is TGTGCCAGCAGTCCCCGCCGGCGGGATGATGATGAGCAGTTCTTC. Drawing the rest from reference TRBV7-9 and TRBJ2-1, the complete variable domain is DTGVSQNPRHKITKRGQNVTFRCDPISEHNRLYWYRQTLGQGPEFLTYFQNEAQLEKSRLLSDRFSAERPKGSFSTLEIQRTEQGDSAMYLCASSPRRRDDDEQFFGPGTRLTVL.

The CDR3 here is CASSSGTSGYEQYF. The DNA for the CDR3 is TGTGCCAGCAGCTCCGGGACTAGCGGCTACGAGCAGTACTTC. V gene TRBV7-9 combines with J gene TRBJ2-7; 11 nucleotides agree with TRBD2. V gave up 4 bases and J gave up 3 bases; unmatched junction bases: 2. The germline V gene encodes CDR1 SEHNR and CDR2 FQNEAQ (reference sequence). This CDR3 has 14 amino acids.

V is TRBV9 and J is TRBJ2-1, with unresolved D. Trimming shortened V by 3 bases and J by 4 bases, and 17 bases separated the two germline ends. This CDR3 spans 16 amino acids. Germline V gene sequence: CDR1 SGDLS, CDR2 YYNGEE. The CDR3 is CASSAPSGPDYNEQFF. In nucleotides, the CDR3 is TGTGCCAGCAGCGCCCCTTCGGGTCCCGATTACAATGAGCAGTTCTTC. Variable domain in full (rest from reference TRBV9 and TRBJ2-1): DSGVTQTPKHLITATGQRVTLRCSPRSGDLSVYWYQQSLDQGLQFLIQYYNGEERAKGNILERFSAQQFPDLHSELNLSSLELGDSALYFCASSAPSGPDYNEQFFGPGTRLTVL.

The chain has TRBV6-4 and TRBJ2-3, with a tentative D call TRBD2 (5 bases). Trimming stripped 8 bases from V and 3 bases from J, with 15 bases between. The CDR3 totals 14 residues. CDR1 and CDR2 from the germline V gene are MRHNA and SNTAGT. This CDR3 reads CASSEEDETDTQYF. The CDR3 DNA follows: TGTGCCAGCTCCGAGGAGGATGAGACAGATACGCAGTATTTT.

The chain has TRBV9 and TRBJ1-1; D uncertain. CDR3 length equals 13 residues. Germline V lookup: CDR1 SGDLS, CDR2 YYNGEE. Trimming left V 3 bases short and J 4 bases short, with 10 bases between. For the CDR3, the DNA is TGTGCCAGCAGCGCTTGGGAGGGCACTGAAGCTTTCTTT. Its protein is CASSAWEGTEAFF.

The V and J genes are TRBV27 and TRBJ2-1, with D unresolved. The CDR3 length is 14 residues. Germline CDR1 and CDR2: MNHEY and SMNVEV (reference sequence). The V end was cut by 4 bases, the J end by 0 bases, with 7 bases between. The CDR3 nucleotides read TGTGCCAGCAGTTCTGGCAGCTCCTACAATGAGCAGTTCTTC. It encodes CASSSGSSYNEQFF.

This clone ranks as medium-sized. V and J are TRBV7-6 and TRBJ2-7, with TRBD1 matching over 10 bases. Germline V gene data show CDR1 as SGHVS and CDR2 as FNYEAQ. The CDR3 totals 14 residues. V lost 5 bases to trimming and J lost 5 bases; unmatched junction nucleotides: 6. Here the CDR3 DNA reads TGTGCCAGCAGCCCCGGGACAGGGGACCACGAGCAGTACTTC. Translation: CASSPGTGDHEQYF.

The chain employs TRBV6-5 and TRBJ2-2; maybe TRBD1 (6 bases). Germline V gene sequence: CDR1 MNHEY, CDR2 SVGAGI. The CDR3 extends over 14 amino acids. Trimming took 4 bases from V and 5 from J, leaving 11 bases between them. The CDR3 DNA is TGTGCCAGCAGTTCGGACAGTCGAACCGGGGAGCTGTTTTTT. Translation gives CASSSDSRTGELFF.

The V call is TRBV21-1, the J call TRBJ2-7; the listed D gene, TRBD1, was not tested against the DNA. TRBV21-1 is reported as a pseudogene. There are 15 residues in the CDR3. CDR3 residues: CASSRTDRLSYEQYF. The CDR3, as DNA: TGTGCCAGCAGCAGGACGGACAGGCTATCCTACGAGCAGTACTTC.